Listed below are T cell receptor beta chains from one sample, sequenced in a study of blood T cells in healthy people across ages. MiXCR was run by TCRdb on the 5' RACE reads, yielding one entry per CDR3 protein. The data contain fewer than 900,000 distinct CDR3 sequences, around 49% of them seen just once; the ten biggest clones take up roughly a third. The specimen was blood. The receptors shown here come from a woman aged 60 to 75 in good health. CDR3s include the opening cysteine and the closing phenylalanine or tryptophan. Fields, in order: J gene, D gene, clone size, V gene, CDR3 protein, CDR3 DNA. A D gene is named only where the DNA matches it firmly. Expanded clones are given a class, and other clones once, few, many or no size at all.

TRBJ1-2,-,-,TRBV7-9,CASSLARGFYTF,TGTGCCAGCAGCTTAGCGCGGGGTTTCTACACCTTC
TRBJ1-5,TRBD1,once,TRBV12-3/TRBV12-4,CASSLGSDRLRYSNQPRHF,TGTGCCAGCAGTTTAGGTTCGGACAGGCTTCGTTATAGCAATCAGCCCCGGCATTTT
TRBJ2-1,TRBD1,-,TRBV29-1,CSVETGLTKEQFF,TGCAGCGTTGAGACAGGGCTTACCAAGGAGCAGTTCTTC
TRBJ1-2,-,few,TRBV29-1,CSVTPTPLGYTF,TGCAGCGTCACCCCTACACCCTTGGGCTACACCTTC
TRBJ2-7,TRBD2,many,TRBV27,CASTPLAGGSATYEQYF,TGTGCCAGCACCCCCCTGGCGGGAGGCTCTGCAACCTACGAGCAGTACTTC
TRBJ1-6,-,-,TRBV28,CASRKEALSYNSPLHF,TGTGCCAGCAGAAAAGAGGCGCTCTCCTATAATTCACCCCTCCACTTT
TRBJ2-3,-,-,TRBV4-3,CASSLELAGSTDTQYF,TGCGCCAGCAGCCTCGAGCTAGCTGGAAGCACAGATACGCAGTATTTT
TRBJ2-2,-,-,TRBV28,CASSFADSNTGELFF,TGTGCCAGCAGTTTCGCGGACTCCAACACCGGGGAGCTGTTTTTT
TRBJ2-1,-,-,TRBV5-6,CASTRGGNEQFF,TGTGCCAGCACCAGGGGGGGGAATGAGCAGTTCTTC
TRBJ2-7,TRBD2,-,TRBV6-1,CASSERTSISEQYF,TGTGCCAGCAGTGAGCGGACTAGTATCTCGGAGCAGTACTTC
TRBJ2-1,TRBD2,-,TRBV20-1,CSAITSGSYNEQFF,TGCAGTGCGATTACTAGCGGCTCCTACAATGAGCAGTTCTTC
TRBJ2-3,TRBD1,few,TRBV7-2,CASSVDRGRDTQYF,TGTGCCAGCAGCGTGGACAGGGGGCGCGATACGCAGTATTTT
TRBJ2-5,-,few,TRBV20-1,CSATERGVETQYF,TGCAGTGCCACCGAGAGGGGAGTGGAGACCCAGTACTTC
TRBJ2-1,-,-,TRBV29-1,CSGDNSYNKQFF,TGCAGCGGAGATAACTCATACAATAAGCAGTTCTTC
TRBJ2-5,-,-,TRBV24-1,CATSDLHGNQETQYF,TGTGCCACCAGTGATTTGCACGGGAACCAAGAGACCCAGTACTTC
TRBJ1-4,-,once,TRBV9,CASSVGGYNEKLFF,TGTGCCAGCAGCGTAGGAGGCTATAATGAAAAACTGTTTTTT
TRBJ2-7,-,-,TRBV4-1,CASSQGRAGRTYEQYF,TGCGCCAGCAGCCAAGGGCGGGCAGGCCGTACCTACGAGCAGTACTTC
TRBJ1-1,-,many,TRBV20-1,CSASLGMNTEAFF,TGCAGTGCTAGTCTCGGAATGAACACTGAAGCTTTCTTT
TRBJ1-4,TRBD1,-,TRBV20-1,CSASPSTFRQGDNEKLFF,TGCAGTGCTAGTCCCTCAACTTTCCGACAGGGCGATAATGAAAAACTGTTTTTT
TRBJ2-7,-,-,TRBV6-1,CASSSDLPYEQYF,TGTGCCAGCTCCTCGGACCTTCCCTACGAGCAGTACTTC
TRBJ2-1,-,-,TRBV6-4,CASSDAVESYNEQFF,TGTGCCAGCAGTGACGCAGTAGAGTCCTACAATGAGCAGTTCTTC
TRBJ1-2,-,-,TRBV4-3,CASSQLGGFGYGYTF,TGCGCCAGCAGCCAACTCGGAGGGTTCGGCTATGGCTACACCTTC
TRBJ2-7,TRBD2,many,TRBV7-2,CASSRGGRPYEQYF,TGTGCCAGCAGTCGGGGGGGGAGACCGTACGAGCAGTACTTC
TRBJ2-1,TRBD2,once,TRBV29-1,CSVEARTSGSYNEQFF,TGCAGCGTTGAAGCCCGGACTAGCGGCTCCTACAATGAGCAGTTCTTC
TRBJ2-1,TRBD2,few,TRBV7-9,CASSRVAGFNEQFF,TGTGCCAGCAGTCGGGTAGCGGGCTTCAATGAGCAGTTCTTC
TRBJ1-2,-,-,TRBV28,CASSLEGAAYGYTF,TGTGCCAGCAGTTTGGAAGGGGCGGCCTATGGCTACACCTTC
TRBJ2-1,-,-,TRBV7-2,CASSLQRYDEQFF,TGTGCCAGCAGCTTACAGCGGTACGATGAGCAGTTCTTC
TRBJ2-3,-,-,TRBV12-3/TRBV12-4,CASSLGPDTDTQYF,TGTGCCAGCAGCCTGGGACCAGACACAGATACGCAGTATTTT
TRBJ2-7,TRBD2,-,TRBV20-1,CSARVYRRASGSYSYNEQYF,TGCAGTGCTAGAGTATACCGACGGGCTAGCGGCTCGTACTCCTACAATGAGCAGTACTTC
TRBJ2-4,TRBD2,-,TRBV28,CASSYSGRELAKNIQYF,TGTGCCAGCAGCTACAGCGGGAGGGAACTAGCCAAAAACATTCAGTACTTC
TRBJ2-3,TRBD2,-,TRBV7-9,CVSSLAQVASGPWADTQYF,TGTGTCAGCAGCTTAGCTCAGGTCGCTAGCGGCCCCTGGGCAGATACGCAGTATTTT
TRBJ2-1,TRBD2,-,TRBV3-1,CASSLTSGNGEQFF,TGTGCCAGCAGCCTCACTAGCGGGAACGGTGAGCAGTTCTTC
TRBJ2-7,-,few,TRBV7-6,CASSLSDSSEQYF,TGTGCCAGCAGCTTATCCGACTCCTCCGAGCAGTACTTC
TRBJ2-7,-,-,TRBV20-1,CSANTWDSTYEQYF,TGCAGTGCTAACACATGGGACTCCACCTACGAGCAGTACTTC
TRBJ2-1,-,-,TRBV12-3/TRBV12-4,CASILVRAHEQFF,-
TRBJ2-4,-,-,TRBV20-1,CSAIGGTGIQYF,TGCAGTGCTATAGGGGGGACCGGCATTCAGTACTTC
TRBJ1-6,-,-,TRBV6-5,CASSPPNPNSPLHF,TGTGCCAGCAGTCCACCCAACCCTAATTCACCCCTCCACTTT
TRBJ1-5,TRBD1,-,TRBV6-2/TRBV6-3,CASREQGEVQPQHF,TGTGCCAGCAGGGAACAGGGGGAAGTTCAGCCCCAGCATTTT
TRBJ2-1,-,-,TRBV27,CASSLSPGSLSNEQFF,TGTGCCAGCAGTTTAAGCCCAGGGAGTCTCTCGAATGAGCAGTTCTTC
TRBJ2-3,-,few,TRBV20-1,CSATGAAGSGTDTQYF,TGCAGTGCTACCGGGGCCGCGGGATCGGGCACAGATACGCAGTATTTT
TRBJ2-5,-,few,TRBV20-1,CSASLGGSTVAQYF,TGCAGTGCTAGTCTGGGAGGATCCACGGTGGCCCAGTACTTC
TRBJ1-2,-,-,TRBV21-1,CASSKALWELRGYGYTF,TGTGCCAGCAGCAAAGCGCTTTGGGAGCTTAGAGGCTATGGCTACACCTTC
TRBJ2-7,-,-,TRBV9,CARQRGFYEQYF,TGTGCCAGGCAGAGGGGATTCTACGAGCAGTACTTC
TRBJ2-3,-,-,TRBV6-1,CASSVGRTTDTQYF,TGTGCCAGCAGTGTAGGACGGACCACAGATACGCAGTATTTT
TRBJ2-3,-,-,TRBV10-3,CAISAPLGGAVDTQYF,TGTGCCATCAGTGCCCCCCTGGGGGGGGCGGTAGATACGCAGTATTTT
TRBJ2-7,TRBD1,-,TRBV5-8,CASSLRRGQGGYEQYF,TGTGCCAGCAGCTTGAGGCGCGGACAGGGTGGTTACGAGCAGTACTTC
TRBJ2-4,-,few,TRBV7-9,CASSLALQGPGEQYF,TGTGCCAGCAGCTTAGCCTTACAGGGGCCGGGGGAGCAGTACTTC
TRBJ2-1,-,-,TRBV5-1,CASSLGRDSVYNEQFF,TGCGCCAGCAGCTTGGGGCGGGACTCCGTCTACAATGAGCAGTTCTTC
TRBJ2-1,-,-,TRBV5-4,CASSLQDGNNEQFF,TGTGCCAGCAGCTTGCAGGACGGGAACAATGAGCAGTTCTTC
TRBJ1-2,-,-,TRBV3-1,CASSPPGAHYGYTF,TGTGCCAGCAGCCCGCCCGGGGCCCACTATGGCTACACCTTC
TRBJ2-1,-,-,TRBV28,CASSSGWNEQFF,TGTGCCAGCAGTTCCGGATGGAATGAGCAGTTCTTC
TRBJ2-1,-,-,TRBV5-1,CASSSALGPQDEQFF,TGCGCCAGCAGCTCAGCTCTAGGGCCCCAGGATGAGCAGTTCTTC
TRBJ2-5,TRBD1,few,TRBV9,CASSPGQDQETQYF,TGTGCCAGCAGCCCCGGACAGGATCAAGAGACCCAGTACTTC
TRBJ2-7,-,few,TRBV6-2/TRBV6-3,CASTRGGNSYEQYF,TGTGCCAGCACCAGGGGGGGAAACTCCTACGAGCAGTACTTC
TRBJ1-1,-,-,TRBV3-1,CASSQEGTAEAFF,TGTGCCAGCAGCCAAGAAGGGACCGCTGAAGCTTTCTTT